This TCR beta chain was recorded in a study of T-cell reconstitution after alpha-beta-depleted transplantation in children. Unique molecular identifiers featured in how the TCRbeta library was prepared. TCRdb re-called the PCR reads with MiXCR, one entry per CDR3 protein. This table holds around 400,000 distinct CDR3 sequences, roughly 20% found once. The V gene end was trimmed by 4 bases and the J gene end by 4 bases; junction bases not matched to a gene: 7. The CDR3 runs to 16 residues. Germline loops: CDR1 SGHRS, CDR2 YFSETQ. The sequenced sample was PBMCs from the stem cell graft donor, obtained from the stem cell graft. The chain joins TRBV5-1 to TRBJ2-5; 13 positions agree with TRBD2. The receptor was derived from a human donor who donated a stem cell graft to a child with acute myeloid leukemia. The CDR3 loop is CASSTRLAGGAETQYF. CDR3 coding DNA: TGCGCCAGCAGCACTAGACTAGCGGGAGGCGCAGAGACCCAGTACTTC. Full variable domain (missing parts from reference TRBV5-1 and TRBJ2-5): KAGVTQTPRYLIKTRGQQVTLSCSPISGHRSVSWYQQTPGQGLQFLFEYFSETQRNKGNFPGRFSGRQFSNSRSEMNVSTLELGDSALYLCASSTRLAGGAETQYFGPGTRLLVL.